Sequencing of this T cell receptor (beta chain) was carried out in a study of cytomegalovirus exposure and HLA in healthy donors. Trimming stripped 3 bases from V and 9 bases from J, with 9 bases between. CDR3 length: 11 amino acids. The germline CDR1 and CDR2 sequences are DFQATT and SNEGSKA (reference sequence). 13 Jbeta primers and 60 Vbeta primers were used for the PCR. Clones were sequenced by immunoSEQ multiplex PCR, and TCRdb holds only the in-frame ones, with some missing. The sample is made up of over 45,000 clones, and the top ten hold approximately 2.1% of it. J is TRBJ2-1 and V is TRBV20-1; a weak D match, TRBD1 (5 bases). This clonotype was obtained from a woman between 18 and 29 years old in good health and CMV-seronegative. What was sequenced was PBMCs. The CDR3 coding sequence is TGCAGTGCTAGTGTCAGGGCTGAGCAGTTCTTC. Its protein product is CSASVRAEQFF.